Listed here is a single TCR beta chain. The antigen remains unidentified. The sample contains more than one DNA sequence encoding this CDR3. Libraries were prepared by immunoSEQ multiplex PCR; TCRdb keeps only in-frame clonotypes and omits some of them. The top ten clones hold less than 3% of a sample with roughly 250,000 clones, around 88% of them seen once. This record belongs to a study of Ad26.COV2.S vaccination and SARS-CoV-2 variants. Study summary: Donor was assigned to the Ad26.COV2.S arm of trial COV1001.

Study results and caveats: Analyses of TCR breadth and depth may have underestimated total T cell responses.

The treatment is: some 19 received Ad26.COV2.S at low or high dose, single or two shots; several received placebo; per-sample allocation not given. On day 63 after the first injection, vaccine and placebo recipients gave samples. The shot given was an Ad26 vector that makes Wuhan-strain SARS-CoV-2 spike. This specimen was peripheral blood, taken in a trial of Ad26.COV2.S vaccine versus placebo. This sequence was found in a person aged 18 to 65 who received the Ad26.COV2.S COVID-19 vaccine or a placebo.

The CDR3 DNA is TGCAGCGTGGGGGACACGAACACTGAAGCTTTCTTT. This sequence encodes CSVGDTNTEAFF. The J gene is TRBJ1-1, the V gene TRBV29-1; possibly TRBD1 for D (6 bases). The V end was cut by 6 bases, the J end by 1 base, with 9 bases between. The CDR3 has 12 residues. Germline-derived CDR1 and CDR2 are SQVTM and ANQGSEA.